Shown below are 3 T cell receptor beta chains from a single sample sequenced in a study of blood T cell repertoires in COVID-19. Sequenced by immunoSEQ multiplex PCR; TCRdb stores in-frame clones only, minus some. Among approximately 300,000 clones listed, about 93% were seen once. The sequenced sample consisted of peripheral blood. The receptors here all came from a woman aged 25 to 45 with COVID-19, enrolled during active disease.

The V call is TRBV11-3, the J call TRBJ1-6, with 9 bases that match TRBD1. The CDR3 spans 14 residues. After removal of 5 bases from V and 6 bases from J, the junction contained 2 bases not matched to a gene. CDR1 is SGHNT and CDR2 is YENEEA in the germline V gene. The CDR3 is CASSLGQGNSPLHF. The CDR3 coding sequence is TGTGCCAGCAGCCTGGGACAGGGTAATTCACCCCTCCACTTT.

This sequence joins TRBV5-5 and TRBJ2-7; tentative D call: TRBD1 (5 bases). Per the germline V gene, CDR1 is SGHKS and CDR2 is YYEKEE (reference sequence). The CDR3 loop spans 12 amino acids. V lost 2 bases and J lost 4, with 7 bases in between. DNA of the CDR3: TGTGCCAGCAGCTTAGGGGCGTACGAGCAGTACTTC. As protein: CASSLGAYEQYF. Supplemented by reference TRBV5-5 and TRBJ2-7, the full variable domain reads DAGVTQSPTHLIKTRGQQVTLRCSPISGHKSVSWYQQVLGQGPQFIFQYYEKEERGRGNFPDRFSARQFPNYSSELNVNALLLGDSALYLCASSLGAYEQYFGPGTRLTVT.

The rearrangement links TRBV5-5 to TRBJ2-7, with 7 bases aligning to TRBD2. This CDR3 has 14 amino acids. Germline V gene sequence: CDR1 SGHKS, CDR2 YYEKEE (reference sequence). Trimming at V came to 3 bases and at J to 3 bases, leaving 6 bases not matched to a gene. CDR3 nucleotide sequence: TGTGCCAGCAGCTCTCAGGGAGGGTTCTACGAGCAGTACTTC. Amino acid sequence: CASSSQGGFYEQYF.